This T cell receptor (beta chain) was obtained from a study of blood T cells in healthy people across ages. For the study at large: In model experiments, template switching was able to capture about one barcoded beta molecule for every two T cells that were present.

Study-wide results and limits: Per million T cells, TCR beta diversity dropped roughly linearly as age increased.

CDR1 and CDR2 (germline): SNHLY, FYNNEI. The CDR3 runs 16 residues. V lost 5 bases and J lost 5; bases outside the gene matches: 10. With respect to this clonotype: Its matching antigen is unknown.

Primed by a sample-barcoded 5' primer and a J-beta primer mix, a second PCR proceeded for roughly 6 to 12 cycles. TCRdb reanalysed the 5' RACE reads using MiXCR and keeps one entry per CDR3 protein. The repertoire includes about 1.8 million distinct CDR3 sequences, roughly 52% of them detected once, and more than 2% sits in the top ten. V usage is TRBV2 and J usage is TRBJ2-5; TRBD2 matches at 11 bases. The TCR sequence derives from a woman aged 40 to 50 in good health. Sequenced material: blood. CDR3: CASSQRMTSGAETQYF. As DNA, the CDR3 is TGTGCCAGCAGTCAACGGATGACTAGCGGGGCGGAGACCCAGTACTTC.